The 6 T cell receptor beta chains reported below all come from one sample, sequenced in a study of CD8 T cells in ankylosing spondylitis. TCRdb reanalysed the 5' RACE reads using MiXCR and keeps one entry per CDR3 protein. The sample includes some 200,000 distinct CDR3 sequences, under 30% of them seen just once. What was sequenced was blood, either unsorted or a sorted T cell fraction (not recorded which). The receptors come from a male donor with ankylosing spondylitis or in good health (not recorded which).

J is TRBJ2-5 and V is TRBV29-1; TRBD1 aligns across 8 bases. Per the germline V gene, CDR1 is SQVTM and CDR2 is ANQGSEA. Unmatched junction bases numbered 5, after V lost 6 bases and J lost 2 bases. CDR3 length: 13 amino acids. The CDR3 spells CSVDDRGQETQYF. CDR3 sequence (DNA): TGCAGCGTCGATGACAGGGGACAAGAGACCCAGTACTTC.

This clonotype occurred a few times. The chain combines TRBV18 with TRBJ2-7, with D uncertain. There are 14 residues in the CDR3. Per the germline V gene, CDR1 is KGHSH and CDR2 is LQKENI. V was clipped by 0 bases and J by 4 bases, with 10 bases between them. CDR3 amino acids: CASSPPSFRYEQYF. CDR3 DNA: TGTGCCAGCTCACCACCGTCGTTCCGATACGAGCAGTACTTC. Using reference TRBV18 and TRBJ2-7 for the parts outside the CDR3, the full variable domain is NAGVMQNPRHLVRRRGQEARLRCSPMKGHSHVYWYRQLPEEGLKFMVYLQKENIIDESGMPKERFSAEFPKEGPSILRIQQVVRGDSAAYFCASSPPSFRYEQYFGPGTRLTVT.

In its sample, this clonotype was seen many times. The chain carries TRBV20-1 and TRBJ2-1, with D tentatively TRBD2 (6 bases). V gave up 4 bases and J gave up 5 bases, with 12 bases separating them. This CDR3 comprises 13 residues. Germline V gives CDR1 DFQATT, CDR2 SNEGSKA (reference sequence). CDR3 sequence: CSATRGNNNEQFF. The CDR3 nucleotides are TGCAGTGCTACTCGCGGGAACAACAATGAGCAGTTCTTC.

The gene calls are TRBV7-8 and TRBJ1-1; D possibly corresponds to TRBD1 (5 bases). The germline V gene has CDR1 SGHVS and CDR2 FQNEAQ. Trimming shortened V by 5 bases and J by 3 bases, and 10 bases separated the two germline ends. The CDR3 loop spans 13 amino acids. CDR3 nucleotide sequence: TGTGCCAGCAGCGCTGGGGGGGACACTGAAGCTTTCTTT. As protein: CASSAGGDTEAFF. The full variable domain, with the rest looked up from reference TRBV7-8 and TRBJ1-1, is GAGVSQSPRYKVAKRGQDVALRCDPISGHVSLFWYQQALGQGPEFLTYFQNEAQLDKSGLPSDRFFAERPEGSVSTLKIQRTQQEDSAVYLCASSAGGDTEAFFGQGTRLTVV.

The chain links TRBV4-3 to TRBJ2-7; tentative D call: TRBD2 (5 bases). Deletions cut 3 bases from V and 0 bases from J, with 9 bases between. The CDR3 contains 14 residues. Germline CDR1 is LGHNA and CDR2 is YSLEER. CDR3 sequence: CASSQSTNSYEQYF. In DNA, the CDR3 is TGCGCCAGCAGCCAGTCGACTAACTCCTACGAGCAGTACTTC.

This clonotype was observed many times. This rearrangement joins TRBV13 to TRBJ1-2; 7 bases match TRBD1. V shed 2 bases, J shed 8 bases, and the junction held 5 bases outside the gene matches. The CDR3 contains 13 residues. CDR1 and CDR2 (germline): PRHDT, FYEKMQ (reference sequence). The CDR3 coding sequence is TGTGCCAGCAGCTTAACTCAGGGGGAGGGCTACACCTTC. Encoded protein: CASSLTQGEGYTF.